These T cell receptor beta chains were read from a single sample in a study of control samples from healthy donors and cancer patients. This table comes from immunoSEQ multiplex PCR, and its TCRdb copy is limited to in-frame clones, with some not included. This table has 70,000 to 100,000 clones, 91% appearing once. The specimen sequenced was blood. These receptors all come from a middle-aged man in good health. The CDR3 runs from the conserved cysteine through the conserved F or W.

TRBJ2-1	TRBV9	CASSVAPGLAGEQFF
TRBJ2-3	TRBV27	CASSDLSADTQYF
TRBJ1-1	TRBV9	CASSVSSGTVNTEAFF
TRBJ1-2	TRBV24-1	CATSDSNRQGGYTF
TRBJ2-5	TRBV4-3	CASSQGQGRETQYF
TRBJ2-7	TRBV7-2	CASSLHRDSLYEQYF
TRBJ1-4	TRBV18	CASSPSPRTGGATNEKLFF
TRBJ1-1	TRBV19	CASSPPEGGTEAFF
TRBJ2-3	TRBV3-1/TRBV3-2	CASSRPHGGPGNTQYF
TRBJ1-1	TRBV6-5	CASSYQGLTEAFF
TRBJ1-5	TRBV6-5	CASSWTGFNQPQHF
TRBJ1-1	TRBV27	CASSLRQVGKAFF
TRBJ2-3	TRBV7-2	CASSPDLTDTQYF
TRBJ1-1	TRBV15	CATSRQGKAFF
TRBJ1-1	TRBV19	CASSGDRGRHTEAFF
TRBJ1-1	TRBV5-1	CASSLVVRLDRGRWNTEAFF
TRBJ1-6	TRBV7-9	CASSLVRGTLHF
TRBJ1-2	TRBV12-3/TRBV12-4	CASSLQGNYGYTF
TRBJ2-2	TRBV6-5	CASSQGFGGELFF
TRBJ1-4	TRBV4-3	CASKRTGGEKLFF
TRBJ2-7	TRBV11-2	CASSPSSGGFYEQYF
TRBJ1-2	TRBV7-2	CASSPGGDGGYGYTF
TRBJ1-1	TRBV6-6	CASSFEVLSTEAFF
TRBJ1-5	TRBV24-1	CATSMAGGTQPQHF
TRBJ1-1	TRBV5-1	CASVVGPVVNTEAFF
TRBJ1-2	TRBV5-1	CASSLSGEMVSGYTF
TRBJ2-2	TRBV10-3	CAISGTTGELFF
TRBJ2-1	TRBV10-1	CASRLLPQTSGGGSYNEQFF
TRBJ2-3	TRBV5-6	CASSLIGRGASTDTQYF
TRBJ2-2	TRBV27	CASSASRTANTGELFF
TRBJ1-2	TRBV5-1	CASSLDRNYGYTF
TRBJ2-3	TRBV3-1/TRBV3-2	CASSQDGSVSTDTQYF
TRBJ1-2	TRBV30	CAWDKRPQLYGYTF
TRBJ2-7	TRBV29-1	CSVAGTGGLAGGPSSYEQYF
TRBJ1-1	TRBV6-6	CASSPEGLDTEAFF
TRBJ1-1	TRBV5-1	CASSSDRGGENTEAFF
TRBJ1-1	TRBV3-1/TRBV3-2	CASSFRGRGTEAFF
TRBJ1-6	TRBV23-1	CASTPPGPDSPLHF
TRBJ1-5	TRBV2	CARSEGGSNQPQHF
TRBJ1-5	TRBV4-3	CASSQNVGGAYSNQPQHF
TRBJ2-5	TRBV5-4	CASSWGLVETQYF
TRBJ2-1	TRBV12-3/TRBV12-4	CASSTDSYNEQFF
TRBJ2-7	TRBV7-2	CASSLGRTSREQYF
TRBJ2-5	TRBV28	CASSLGLAHQETQYF
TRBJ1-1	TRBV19	CATPRGVGNTEAFF
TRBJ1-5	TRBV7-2	CASSLTGGYSQPQHF
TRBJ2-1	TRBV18	CASSPRDGLHNEQFF
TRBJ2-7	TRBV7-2	CASSSGQGNSYEQYF
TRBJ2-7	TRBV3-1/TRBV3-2	CASSQDPGGREQYF
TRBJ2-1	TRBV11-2	CASSKNSIEIHEQFF
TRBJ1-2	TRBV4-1	CASSQDQVQGRGYTF
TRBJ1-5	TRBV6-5	CASRLNGVRQPQHF
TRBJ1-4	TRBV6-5	CASSYSTINEKLFF
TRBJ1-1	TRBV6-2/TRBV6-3	CASSYRVGTEAFF
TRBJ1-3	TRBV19	CASSPWGLVGNTIYF
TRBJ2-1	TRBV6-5	CASKGDRYNNEQFF
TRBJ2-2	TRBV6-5	CASRQLANTGELFF
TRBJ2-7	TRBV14	CASSSGWTDAYEQYF
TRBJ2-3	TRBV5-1	CASSLMRGSTDTQYF
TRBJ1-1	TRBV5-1	CASSLGDRAGNTEAFF